A selection of T cell receptor beta chains follows, all from one sample in a study of beta chain features in type 1 diabetes. The table came from immunoSEQ multiplex PCR; TCRdb's copy has only in-frame clones and leaves some out. This table holds fewer than 110,000 clones, 25% to 35% found once. The source material was central memory CD4+ T cells from blood. Every receptor here comes from a woman under 30 with type 1 diabetes. The CDR3 runs from the conserved cysteine through the conserved F or W. Each record gives: V gene, J gene, D gene, clone size, CDR3 protein, CDR3 DNA. A D gene is named only where the DNA matches it firmly. Not every row has a clone size; where given, it reads once, few, many or a size class.

>TRBV5-6|TRBJ2-1|TRBD2|many
CASSRRTTGLAVYNAQFF
TGTGCCAGCAGCCGGCGAACTACGGGACTAGCGGTCTACAATGCGCAGTTCTTC
>TRBV2|TRBJ2-3|.|.
CASSRDSYTDTQYF
TGTGCCAGCAGCCGGGACTCATACACAGATACGCAGTATTTT
>TRBV7-2|TRBJ2-3|.|few
CASSLSGYTTDTQYF
TGTGCCAGCAGCTTGAGCGGGTATACCACAGATACGCAGTATTTT
>TRBV9|TRBJ2-2|TRBD2|few
CASSAGLAGLGGELFF
TGTGCCAGCAGCGCGGGACTAGCGGGATTAGGTGGGGAGCTGTTTTTT
>TRBV5-1|TRBJ2-3|TRBD2|.
CASSLSGKQGDTQYF
TGCGCCAGCAGCCTTAGCGGGAAACAAGGGGATACGCAGTATTTT
>TRBV19|TRBJ1-1|TRBD1|.
CASIPGQTVTEAFF
TGTGCCAGTATTCCGGGACAGACTGTAACTGAAGCTTTCTTT
>TRBV5-1|TRBJ1-5|.|.
CASSLLPGISNQPQHF
TGCGCCAGCAGCTTGTTGCCCGGGATTAGCAATCAGCCCCAGCATTTT
>TRBV28|TRBJ2-7|.|few
CASLGHLGTYEQYF
TGTGCCAGCCTCGGACATCTAGGGACCTACGAGCAGTACTTC
>TRBV18|TRBJ2-1|TRBD1|.
CASSASVGDRNEQFF
TGTGCCAGCTCCGCTAGCGTCGGGGACAGGAATGAGCAGTTCTTC
>TRBV6-6|TRBJ2-3|.|.
CASSYAGGLTDTQYF
TGTGCCAGCAGTTACGCTGGAGGGTTGACAGATACGCAGTATTTT
>TRBV11-2|TRBJ2-1|TRBD1|.
CASSLGQYNEQFF
TGTGCCAGCAGCTTGGGACAGTACAATGAGCAGTTCTTC
>TRBV10-3|TRBJ2-5|TRBD2|.
CAISGDRLAGGPETQYF
TGTGCCATCAGTGGGGATCGACTAGCGGGAGGGCCAGAGACCCAGTACTTC
>TRBV9|TRBJ2-1|.|.
CASGAFRMNEQFF
TGTGCCAGCGGGGCCTTTAGAATGAATGAGCAGTTCTTC
>TRBV5-6|TRBJ2-4|.|.
CASSLASGNIQYF
TGTGCCAGCAGCTTGGCTTCCGGAAACATTCAGTACTTC
>TRBV5-4|TRBJ2-3|.|few
CASSSREIKNTQYF
TGTGCCAGCAGCTCGAGGGAGATCAAGAATACGCAGTATTTT
>TRBV18|TRBJ1-2|.|.
CASSHRDKPLANYGYTF
TGTGCCAGCTCACACCGGGACAAACCGTTAGCTAACTATGGCTACACCTTC
>TRBV6-1|TRBJ2-5|.|.
CASSDQTGQETQYF
TGTGCCAGCAGTGATCAGACAGGCCAAGAGACCCAGTACTTC
>TRBV28|TRBJ1-4|.|.
CASSSRTATNFEKLFF
TGTGCCAGCAGTTCACGGACAGCAACTAATTTCGAGAAACTGTTTTTT
>TRBV19|TRBJ2-3|.|.
CASSIRRRTKKATDTQYF
TGTGCCAGTAGTATTCGACGCCGGACTAAGAAAGCCACAGATACGCAGTATTTT
>TRBV7-2|TRBJ2-1|TRBD1|few
CASSQDRTYNEQFF
TGTGCCAGCAGCCAGGACAGGACATACAATGAGCAGTTCTTC
>TRBV18|TRBJ2-7|.|few
CASLGQTSSDEQYF
TGTGCCAGCCTCGGACAGACGAGCTCGGACGAGCAGTACTTC
>TRBV5-4|TRBJ1-2|.|.
CASSPINQGNGYTF
TGTGCCAGCAGTCCGATCAACCAGGGGAATGGCTACACCTTC
>TRBV2|TRBJ1-1|.|few
CASSERQGMAFF
TGTGCCAGCAGTGAACGGCAGGGGATGGCTTTCTTT
>TRBV23-1|TRBJ2-3|.|.
CASSSTAKTTDTQYF
TGCGCCAGCAGTTCTACGGCCAAGACAACGGATACGCAGTATTTT
>TRBV19|TRBJ2-6|TRBD2|few
CASGNPGLAFPGANVLTF
TGTGCCAGTGGAAACCCGGGACTAGCCTTCCCTGGGGCCAACGTCCTGACTTTC
>TRBV28|TRBJ1-1|.|.
CASSRQGEAFF
TGTGCCAGCAGTCGCCAGGGTGAAGCTTTCTTT
>TRBV7-9|TRBJ1-3|.|.
CASRHGVGGNTIYF
TGTGCCAGCCGTCACGGGGTGGGAGGAAACACCATATATTTT
>TRBV12-5|TRBJ2-1|.|.
CASAPYSYNEQFF
TGTGCTAGTGCCCCCTACTCCTACAATGAGCAGTTCTTC
>TRBV28|TRBJ1-5|TRBD1|.
CASSLPGQGNQPQHF
TGTGCCAGCAGTCTACCGGGACAGGGTAACCAGCCCCAGCATTTT